Here is one T cell receptor beta chain with its context. The antigen remains unidentified. The sample originates from a study of T-cell reconstitution after alpha-beta-depleted transplantation in children. It was with unique molecular identifiers that the TCRbeta library was prepared. TCRdb re-analysed the PCR reads in MiXCR, keeping a single row per CDR3 protein. The table includes around 700,000 distinct CDR3 sequences, about an eighth detected once. The CDR3 contains 20 residues. V dropped 2 bases and J dropped 0; count of bases not matched to a gene: 10. Per the germline V gene, CDR1 is SGHAT and CDR2 is FQNNGV. Notes on the study in general: Reports say that about two months after transplant, the alpha-beta T cells came out of several hundred graft clones that had expanded. Fresh T-cell production supplied most of the T-cell counts and diversity seen one year after transplant. High day-60 TCRbeta diversity in some patients came from surviving recipient T cells and thymic progenitors.

The sequence came from a girl under 10 years old with congenital amegakaryocytic thrombocytopenia, due to receive a stem cell transplant. The sample here was PBMCs, taken before TCRalphabeta/CD19-depleted stem cell transplant. The chain employs TRBV11-2 and TRBJ2-4, with 13 bases matching TRBD2. In nucleotides, the CDR3 is TGTGCCAGCAGCTTAATATTCGGGACTAGCGGGACCTCAGCCAAAAACATTCAGTACTTC. Translated: CASSLIFGTSGTSAKNIQYF.